These 27 T cell receptor beta chains were sequenced from one sample in a study of T cells in Graves' hyperthyroidism and ophthalmopathy. TCR beta CDR3 regions were amplified from RNA. First-round RT-PCR with HTBI primers amplified the TCR CDR3 region. Using its own MiXCR run on the multiplex PCR reads, TCRdb lists one record per CDR3 protein. The sample holds some 620,000 distinct CDR3 sequences, 15% to 20% seen once. Sequencing used blood. Source of these receptors: a woman aged 25 to 39 with Graves' hyperthyroidism.

In this sample, this clonotype turned up many times. This rearrangement joins TRBV28 to TRBJ1-5, with a weak D call TRBD1 (6 bases). CDR1 and CDR2 from the germline V gene are MDHEN and SYDVKM. This CDR3 spans 14 amino acids. V lost 10 bases to trimming and J lost 3 bases, with 16 bases between them. The CDR3 sequence is CATRGGGNNQPQHF. For the CDR3, the DNA is TGTGCCACTAGGGGGGGGGGGAACAATCAGCCCCAGCATTTT.

At least ten counts were recorded for this clonotype. The chain carries TRBV3-1 and TRBJ2-7; D remains unclear. This CDR3 comprises 14 residues. Germline CDR1 is LGHDT and CDR2 is YNNKEL (reference sequence). Trimming removed 0 bases from V and 0 bases from J, with 6 bases in between. The DNA of the CDR3 is TGTGCCAGCAGCCAAGAGGCTCACTCCTACGAGCAGTACTTC. This translates into CASSQEAHSYEQYF.

This clonotype was seen many times. CDR3 amino acids: CASSQSGLSSYEQYF. DNA of the CDR3: TGTGCCAGCAGCCAAAGCGGCCTAAGCTCCTACGAGCAGTACTTC. V usage is TRBV11-2 and J usage is TRBJ2-7, with D possibly matching TRBD2 (5 bases). The CDR3 length is 15 residues. V was pared by 5 bases and J by 0 bases, with 14 bases between. CDR1 SGHAT and CDR2 FQNNGV come from the germline V gene.

CDR3 in DNA: TGTGCCTGGAGCCTCGGGCTTTCTGGAAACACCATATATTTT. Amino acids: CAWSLGLSGNTIYF. This chain links TRBV30 with TRBJ1-3; D call uncertain. Trimming took off 3 bases at V and 1 base at J, with 10 bases between the two ends. There are 14 residues in the CDR3. From germline, CDR1 is GTSNPN and CDR2 SVGIG (reference sequence).

The chain has TRBV19 and TRBJ1-1; D not resolved. The germline V and J ends were trimmed by 3 bases and 2 bases, with 10 bases remaining between them. Germline values: CDR1 LNHDA, CDR2 SQIVND (reference sequence). The CDR3 loop spans 14 amino acids. CDR3 residues: CASSIGGINTEAFF. CDR3 DNA: TGTGCCAGTAGTATCGGAGGTATAAACACTGAAGCTTTCTTT.

The V gene is TRBV18, the J gene TRBJ1-5; 9 nucleotides agree with TRBD1. The CDR3 spans 15 residues. V lost 3 bases, J lost 3 bases, and 3 bases stayed unmatched. Germline lookup yields CDR1 KGHSH and CDR2 LQKENI. The CDR3 loop is CASSPGTGHNQPQHF. DNA for the CDR3: TGTGCCAGCTCACCCGGGACAGGGCACAATCAGCCCCAGCATTTT.

The chain couples TRBV6-1 to TRBJ2-7; D ambiguous. The ends were cut back, 5 bases at V and 1 base at J, with 9 bases in the middle. This CDR3 comprises 13 residues. Germline V lookup: CDR1 MNHNS, CDR2 SASEGT. The CDR3 region has the DNA TGTGCCAGCAGTAACGGCGTATCCTACGAGCAGTACTTC. This gives the protein CASSNGVSYEQYF.

The V gene is TRBV7-8, the J gene TRBJ2-7; 9 bases are shared with TRBD1. CDR3 length equals 14 residues. The germline gives CDR1 SGHVS, CDR2 FQNEAQ. Trimming cost V 4 bases and J 9 bases; bases outside gene matches: 10. CDR3 region: CASSSRDRDWRQYF. The CDR3 DNA reads TGTGCCAGCAGCTCCCGGGACAGGGATTGGCGGCAGTACTTC.

V gene TRBV18 combines with J gene TRBJ2-2; D gene ambiguous. Trimming cost V 2 bases and J 1 base, with 8 bases left between them. Germline V gene lookup returns CDR1 KGHSH and CDR2 LQKENI. This CDR3 contains 15 residues. CDR3 in DNA: TGTGCCAGCTCACCAGAGTGGGGGAACACCGGGGAGCTGTTTTTT. Its protein product is CASSPEWGNTGELFF.

This clonotype was counted between two and nine times. The V and J genes are TRBV5-6 and TRBJ2-5, with TRBD2 matching over 10 bases. J gave up 4 bases and V 4 bases, and 7 bases lay outside the gene matches. CDR1 is SGHDT and CDR2 is YYEEEE in the germline V gene. This CDR3 has 15 residues. CDR3 in amino acids: CASSAVVAGGETQYF. CDR3 DNA: TGTGCCAGCAGCGCAGTTGTAGCGGGAGGAGAGACCCAGTACTTC.

This clonotype was observed a handful of times. The chain couples TRBV5-1 to TRBJ2-1, with TRBD2 identical over 11 bases. This CDR3 region has 15 residues. Trimming cost V 0 bases and J 8 bases; bases outside gene matches: 4. Germline V gene data show CDR1 as SGHRS and CDR2 as YFSETQ. CDR3 amino acids: CASSLEASGRHEQFF. CDR3 DNA: TGCGCCAGCAGCTTGGAGGCTAGCGGGAGGCATGAGCAGTTCTTC. Filled out from reference TRBV5-1 and TRBJ2-1, the complete variable domain reads KAGVTQTPRYLIKTRGQQVTLSCSPISGHRSVSWYQQTPGQGLQFLFEYFSETQRNKGNFPGRFSGRQFSNSRSEMNVSTLELGDSALYLCASSLEASGRHEQFFGPGTRLTVL.

This clonotype has a handful of counts. This sequence joins TRBV7-6 and TRBJ2-1, with TRBD2 identical over 8 bases. The CDR3 contains 15 residues. Germline lookup yields CDR1 SGHVS and CDR2 FNYEAQ. The trim removed 1 base at V and 7 bases at J, leaving 6 bases unmatched. CDR3: CASSLEAGEGNEQFF. CDR3 sequence (DNA): TGTGCCAGCAGCTTAGAAGCGGGAGAGGGGAATGAGCAGTTCTTC.

This clonotype was observed a handful of times. The chain couples TRBV4-1 to TRBJ2-6; D remains unclear. CDR3 length equals 18 residues. CDR1 is MGHRA and CDR2 is YSYEKL in the germline V gene. Deletions cut 0 bases from V and 2 bases from J, with 14 bases between. In DNA form, the CDR3 reads TGCGCCAGCAGCCAAGATTGGCCCGCCACGGCTGGGGCCAACGTCCTGACTTTC. This codes for CASSQDWPATAGANVLTF.

Notes on this clonotype: At one boundary the junction diverges from the germline segment, which might be a read error. The CDR3 loop reads CANSELAGDYEQYF. The DNA for the CDR3 is TGTGCCAACAGCGAATTAGCGGGAGATTACGAGCAGTACTTC. The V gene is TRBV7-2, the J gene TRBJ2-7, with 9 bases lining up with TRBD2. The V gene's germline CDR1 is SGHTA and CDR2 FQGNSA. The CDR3 totals 14 residues.

Only a few counts were recorded for this clonotype. The rearrangement links TRBV6-1 to TRBJ1-3; D not resolved. The CDR3 has 16 amino acids. V lost 6 bases and J lost 0, with 15 bases in between. The V gene's germline CDR1 is MNHNS and CDR2 SASEGT. The chain's CDR3 is CASRGTTEASGNTIYF. CDR3 bases: TGTGCCAGCAGGGGTACTACCGAAGCCTCTGGAAACACCATATATTTT.

Of note for this clonotype: A clone one base away is much larger, so this may be a read error. This rearrangement joins TRBV30 to TRBJ2-5; D uncertain. CDR3 length: 12 amino acids. Germline-derived CDR1 and CDR2 are GTSNPN and SVGIG (reference sequence). The germline V and J ends were trimmed by 0 bases and 10 bases, with 12 bases remaining between them. The CDR3 region has the DNA TGTGCCTGGAGTGTATCCGGGTACGACCAGTACTTC. This sequence encodes CAWSVSGYDQYF.

This clonotype appeared a few times. The chain uses TRBV7-2 and TRBJ2-7; no clear D gene. The CDR3 has 14 amino acids. CDR1 is SGHTA, CDR2 FQGNSA, per germline. V lost 1 base and J lost 4, with 11 bases in between. The CDR3 nucleotides read TGTGCCAGCAGCTTAGGTTTCAGAGCATACGAGCAGTACTTC. Encoded protein: CASSLGFRAYEQYF.

This clonotype has only a few counts. This chain uses TRBV9 with TRBJ1-2; D remains ambiguous. V was pared by 1 base and J by 0 bases, with 13 bases between. Germline V gene sequence: CDR1 SGDLS, CDR2 YYNGEE. The CDR3 is made up of 16 amino acids. CDR3 amino acids: CASSVPSTISNYGYTF. CDR3 in DNA: TGTGCCAGCAGCGTACCCAGTACTATCTCTAACTATGGCTACACCTTC.

V and J are TRBV4-3 and TRBJ1-4, with a tentative D call TRBD1 (6 bases). CDR3 length equals 16 residues. Germline CDR1 is LGHNA and CDR2 is YSLEER. Trimming shortened V by 0 bases and J by 4 bases, and 12 bases separated the two germline ends. CDR3 amino acids: CASSQDMGTSNEKLFF. CDR3 nucleotide sequence: TGCGCCAGCAGCCAAGATATGGGGACAAGTAATGAAAAACTGTTTTTT.

This sequence joins TRBV19 and TRBJ2-7, with D perhaps TRBD2 (6 bases). The CDR3 loop spans 14 amino acids. Trimming removed 4 bases at V and 4 bases at J, with 14 bases between. Germline loops: CDR1 LNHDA, CDR2 SQIVND (reference sequence). CDR3 sequence (DNA): TGTGCCAGTAGTACGACAGTGGGGGGATACGAGCAGTACTTC. Its protein product is CASSTTVGGYEQYF.

This rearrangement joins TRBV28 to TRBJ2-7, with D possibly TRBD2 on 6 matching bases. CDR3 length: 18 amino acids. The V end was cut by 3 bases, the J end by 5 bases, with 26 bases between. Looked up from germline, CDR1 is MDHEN and CDR2 is SYDVKM. CDR3 sequence: CASSFGRGVVSWRNEQYF. The CDR3, as DNA: TGTGCCAGCAGTTTTGGCCGCGGGGTCGTTTCATGGCGGAACGAGCAGTACTTC.

The gene calls are TRBV25-1 and TRBJ2-7; D might be TRBD1 or TRBD2, each matching 5 bases. Germline V lookup: CDR1 MGHDK, CDR2 SYGVNS. CDR3 length: 12 residues. The V gene lost 8 bases and the J gene lost 4 bases, with 12 bases spanning the gap. The CDR3 loop reads CASGGDPYEQYF. The CDR3 bases are TGTGCCAGCGGGGGAGATCCGTACGAGCAGTACTTC.

Only a few counts were recorded for this clonotype. The chain uses TRBV15 and TRBJ1-5; D remains ambiguous. From germline, CDR1 is LNHNV and CDR2 YYDKDF (reference sequence). The CDR3 covers 13 residues. V lost 0 bases and J lost 4, with 4 bases in between. The CDR3: CATSRDPNQPQHF. CDR3 nucleotides: TGTGCCACCAGCAGAGATCCGAATCAGCCCCAGCATTTT.

This clonotype was found a few times. The V call is TRBV19, the J call TRBJ1-2; unclear D gene. The CDR3 has 12 amino acids. The germline CDR1 and CDR2 sequences are LNHDA and SQIVND (reference sequence). Trimming left V 5 bases short and J 3 bases short, with 7 bases between. In nucleotides, the CDR3 is TGTGCCAGTAGTGACCGTGACTATGGCTACACCTTC. Its protein product is CASSDRDYGYTF.

This clonotype has a handful of counts. This rearrangement joins TRBV6-2 or TRBV6-3 to TRBJ2-5, with D unclear. The CDR3 is 12 residues long. The V end was cut by 7 bases, the J end by 6 bases, with 12 bases between. The germline gives CDR1 MNHEY, CDR2 SVGEGT. Here the CDR3 DNA reads TGTGCCAGCACCATTGGTTTACAGACCCAGTACTTC. This sequence encodes CASTIGLQTQYF.

This chain joins TRBV7-9 and TRBJ1-5; 11 bases agree with TRBD1. After removal of 5 bases from V and 2 bases from J, the junction contained 5 bases not matched to a gene. Germline V gene sequence: CDR1 SEHNR, CDR2 FQNEAQ (reference sequence). The CDR3 length is 16 residues. CDR3 DNA sequence: TGTGCCAGCAGCGGACAGGGGGCCATTGGCAATCAGCCCCAGCATTTT. Residues: CASSGQGAIGNQPQHF.

The chain employs TRBV5-8 and TRBJ1-5, with a weak D call TRBD1 (6 bases). V was cut by 4 bases and J by 11 bases, with 16 bases left in between. CDR3 length: 13 amino acids. Germline V gene lookup returns CDR1 SGHTS and CDR2 YDEGEE. CDR3 DNA: TGTGCCAGCAGCGTAGACAGGATCCAGGCCCAGCATTTT. It codes for CASSVDRIQAQHF. The entire variable domain, with the rest obtained from reference TRBV5-8 and TRBJ1-5, is as follows: EAGVTQSPTHLIKTRGQQATLRCSPISGHTSVYWYQQALGLGLQFLLWYDEGEERNRGNFPPRFSGRQFPNYSSELNVNALELEDSALYLCASSVDRIQAQHFGDGTRLSIL.